This paragraph covers one T cell receptor beta chain sequence. This record comes from a study of T cell changes during pregnancy in multiple sclerosis. CDR3 size: 16 residues. This table comes from immunoSEQ multiplex PCR, and its TCRdb copy is limited to in-frame clones, with some not included. Of under 80,000 clones in the sample, about nine tenths were seen once. Sample: peripheral blood, taken in the second trimester of pregnancy. The rearrangement joins TRBV21-1 to TRBJ2-1; the D call of TRBD1 is as the table states it, not checked on the DNA. TRBV21-1 has pseudogene status. The receptor's source is a female donor with multiple sclerosis, enrolled in a pregnancy study. Written as DNA, the CDR3 is TGTGCCAGCAGCGAGTTGTTCGGGACAGAGTACAATGAGCAGTTCTTC. Translating gives CASSELFGTEYNEQFF.